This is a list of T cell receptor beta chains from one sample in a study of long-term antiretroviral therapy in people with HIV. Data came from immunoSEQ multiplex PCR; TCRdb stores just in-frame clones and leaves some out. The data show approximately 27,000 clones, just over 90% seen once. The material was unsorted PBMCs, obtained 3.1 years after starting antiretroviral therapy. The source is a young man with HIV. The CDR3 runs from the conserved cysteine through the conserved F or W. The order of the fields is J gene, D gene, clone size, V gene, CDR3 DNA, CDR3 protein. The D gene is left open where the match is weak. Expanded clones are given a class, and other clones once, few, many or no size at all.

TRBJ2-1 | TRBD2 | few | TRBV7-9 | TGTGCCAGCAGCTACGGGACTAGCGGGGGGGTCAATGAGCAGTTCTTC | CASSYGTSGGVNEQFF
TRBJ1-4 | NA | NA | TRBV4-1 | TGCGCCAGCAGTCATTCGTGGGGTCGGAAACTGTTTTTT | CASSHSWGRKLFF
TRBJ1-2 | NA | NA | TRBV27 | TGTGCCAGCAGTTCGGACAGCCTTGGGGGTTATGGCTACACCTTC | CASSSDSLGGYGYTF
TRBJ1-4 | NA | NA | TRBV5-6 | TGTGCCAGCAGCTTACAGGGAACTTCACTAAATGAAAAACTGTTTTTT | CASSLQGTSLNEKLFF
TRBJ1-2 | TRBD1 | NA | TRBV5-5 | TGTGCCAGCAGCTTGGTTACAGGGGATGGCTACACCTTC | CASSLVTGDGYTF
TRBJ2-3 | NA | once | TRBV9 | TGTGCCAGCAGCACAACCGAGTACGATACGCAGTATTTT | CASSTTEYDTQYF
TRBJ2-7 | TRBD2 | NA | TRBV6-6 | TGTGCCAGCAGTTACCGGACTAGCGGATACGAGCAGTACTTC | CASSYRTSGYEQYF
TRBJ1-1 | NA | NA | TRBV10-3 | TGTGCCATCAACCCCAGGGAGAACACTGAAGCTTTCTTT | CAINPRENTEAFF
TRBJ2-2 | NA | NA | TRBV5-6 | TGTGCCAGCAGCTTCACAGACTACACCGGGGAGCTGTTTTTT | CASSFTDYTGELFF
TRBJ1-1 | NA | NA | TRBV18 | TGTGCCAGCTCACCGGCCTCTCGAGACACTGAAGCTTTCTTT | CASSPASRDTEAFF
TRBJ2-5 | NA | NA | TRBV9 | TGTGCCAGCAGCGTAGGTGGGGCGGACCAAGAGACCCAGTACTTC | CASSVGGADQETQYF
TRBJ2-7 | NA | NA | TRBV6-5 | TGTGCCAGCAGCTCCGGGACGGAATACGAGCAGTACTTC | CASSSGTEYEQYF
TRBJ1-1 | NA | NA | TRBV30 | TGTGCCTGGAGTCCTGAAGCTTTCTTT | CAWSPEAFF
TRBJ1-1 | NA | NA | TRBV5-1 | TGCGCCAGCGCGCCCGGGCGGGGAGGGGCTGAAGCTTTCTTT | CASAPGRGGAEAFF
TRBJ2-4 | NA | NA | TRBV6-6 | TGTGCCAGCAGCAGATCCGCCGGGGGCATTCAGTACTTC | CASSRSAGGIQYF
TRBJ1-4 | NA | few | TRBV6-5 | TGTGCCAGCAGTCCCAAGGCGGTCTGGGGAGGAAAACTGTTTTTT | CASSPKAVWGGKLFF
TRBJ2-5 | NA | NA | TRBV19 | TGTGCCAGTAGTGTCCGGGGGGCTCGGGGTGTGGAGACCCAGTACTTC | CASSVRGARGVETQYF
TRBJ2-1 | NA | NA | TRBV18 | TGTGCCAGCTCGCCCCGGACGGGACTCCCTAACAATGAGCAGTTCTTC | CASSPRTGLPNNEQFF
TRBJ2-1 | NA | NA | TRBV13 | TGTGCCAGCAGCTTCGGGGGCGAAAATGAGCAGTTCTTC | CASSFGGENEQFF
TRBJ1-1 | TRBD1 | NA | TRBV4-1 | TGCGCCAGCAGCCACCCCACAGGACAGGGCACTGAAGCTTTCTTT | CASSHPTGQGTEAFF
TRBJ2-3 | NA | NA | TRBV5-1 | TGCGCCAGCAGCTTGGTGGTAGCGGACACAGATACGCAGTATTTT | CASSLVVADTDTQYF
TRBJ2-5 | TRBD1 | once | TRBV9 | TGTGCCAGCAGCGTAGCGACACAGGGGGAGACCCAGTACTTC | CASSVATQGETQYF
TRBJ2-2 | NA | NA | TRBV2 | TGTGCCAGCAGTGAGGGTGGAAGGGAGAACACCGGGGAGCTGTTTTTT | CASSEGGRENTGELFF
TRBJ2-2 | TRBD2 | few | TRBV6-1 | TGTGCCAGCAAGGGGGTAGCGGGAGATCGGGAGCTGTTTTTT | CASKGVAGDRELFF
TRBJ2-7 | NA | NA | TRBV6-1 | TGTGCCAGCAGTGAAGCGCGAGTGCAGGGCGACGAGCAGTACTTC | CASSEARVQGDEQYF
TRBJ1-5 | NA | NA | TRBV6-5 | TGTGCCAGCAGCCAAACAGGGCTCCAGCCCCAGCATTTT | CASSQTGLQPQHF
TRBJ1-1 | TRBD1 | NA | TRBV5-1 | TGCGCCAGCGAGGCAGAACAGGGGGCCTCCGGGTCGGCTTTCTTT | CASEAEQGASGSAFF
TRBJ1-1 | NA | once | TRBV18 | TGTGCCAGCTCGACCACAGGGTACGGGACTGAAGCTTTCTTT | CASSTTGYGTEAFF
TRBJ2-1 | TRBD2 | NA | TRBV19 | TGTGCCAGTAGCCCCCTACCGGGACTAGGATATGTCAATGAGCAGTTCTTC | CASSPLPGLGYVNEQFF
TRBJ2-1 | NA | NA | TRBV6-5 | TGTGCCAGCAGCCCCTCCCGCTCCTACAATGAGCAGTTCTTC | CASSPSRSYNEQFF
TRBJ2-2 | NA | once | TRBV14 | TGTGCCAGCAGCCAAGAGTGGAACACCGGGGAGCTGTTTTTT | CASSQEWNTGELFF
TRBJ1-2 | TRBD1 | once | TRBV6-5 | TGTGCCAGCAGTTATCTTGGACAGGGGTTCTATGGCTACACCTTC | CASSYLGQGFYGYTF
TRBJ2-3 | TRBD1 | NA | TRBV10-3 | TGTGCCATCAGTGCGGGACAGGGGTTCACAGATACGCAGTATTTT | CAISAGQGFTDTQYF
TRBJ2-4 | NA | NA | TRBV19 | TGTGCCAGTAGTATTGGGGGAGGTCTAAACATTCAGTACTTC | CASSIGGGLNIQYF
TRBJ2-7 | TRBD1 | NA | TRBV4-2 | TGTGCCAGCAGCCAAGAGAAGGACAGGTACTACGAGCAGTACTTC | CASSQEKDRYYEQYF
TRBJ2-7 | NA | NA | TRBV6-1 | TGTGCCACTCGTCAGGTCTCCTACGAGCAGTACTTC | CATRQVSYEQYF
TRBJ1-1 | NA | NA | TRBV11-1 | TGTGCCAGTGGTCCAGGAGTGACTGAAGCTTTCTTT | CASGPGVTEAFF
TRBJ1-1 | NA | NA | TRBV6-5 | TGTGCCAGCAGTCGCCCCGGGTCGGGCGCTTTCTTT | CASSRPGSGAFF
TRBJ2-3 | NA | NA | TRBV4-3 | TGCGCCAGCAGCCAAGACTTAGGATCCGATACGCAGTATTTT | CASSQDLGSDTQYF
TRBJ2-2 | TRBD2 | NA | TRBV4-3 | TGCGCCAGCAGCCAAGACGGGGCCGGGGGGGCCGGGGAGCTGTTTTTT | CASSQDGAGGAGELFF
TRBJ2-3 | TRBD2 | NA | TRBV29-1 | TGCAGCGTTGAAGGAGCGGGAGTTATTCCGGATACGCAGTATTTT | CSVEGAGVIPDTQYF
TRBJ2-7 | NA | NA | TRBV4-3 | TGCGCCAGCAGCCCATATCACAGCCCGTCTGCGGAGCAGTACTTC | CASSPYHSPSAEQYF
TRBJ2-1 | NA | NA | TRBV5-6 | TGTGCCAGCGAAGGCGGCTGGAATGAGCAGTTCTTC | CASEGGWNEQFF
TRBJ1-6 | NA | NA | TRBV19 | TGTGCCAGTAGTCTACGGACACCGAATTCACCCCTCCACTTT | CASSLRTPNSPLHF
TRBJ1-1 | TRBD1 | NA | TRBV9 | TGTGCCAGCAGCTCGACAGGGTGGCTAACTGAAGCTTTCTTT | CASSSTGWLTEAFF
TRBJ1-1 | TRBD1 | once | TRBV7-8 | TGTGCCAGCAGCTTTGCAGGGGGGAACACTGAAGCTTTCTTT | CASSFAGGNTEAFF
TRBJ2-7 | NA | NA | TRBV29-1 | TGCAGCGTTGTCAGGCAGGGTACTCACGAGCAGTACTTC | CSVVRQGTHEQYF